A single T cell receptor beta chain is shown here with its context. The time point denotes: patch test 2, 6 weeks after DPC sensitization. Treatment specified: therapeutic diphenylcyclopropenone sensitization with weekly scalp DPC. This sample stems from a study of human T cells and chemical hapten exposure. TCRdb processed the RACE reads anew with MiXCR; each CDR3 protein has one entry. Of about 100,000 distinct CDR3 sequences in the sample, over 10% were seen once. Trimming shortened V by 8 bases and J by 0 bases, and 14 bases separated the two germline ends. There are 15 residues in the CDR3. Germline V gene lookup returns CDR1 LNHDA and CDR2 SQIVND (reference sequence).

This chain connects TRBV19 to TRBJ1-5; D may be TRBD1 (5 bases). The sample was whole blood, taken in connection with sensitization to the hapten diphenylcyclopropenone (DPC). The receptor was derived from a woman aged 40 to 50 with alopecia areata. Some clones in this sample may be carry-over from other donors' samples. DNA for the CDR3: TGTGCCAGTCGGGCACAGGTCTATAGCAATCAGCCCCAGCATTTT. Translating it yields CASRAQVYSNQPQHF.